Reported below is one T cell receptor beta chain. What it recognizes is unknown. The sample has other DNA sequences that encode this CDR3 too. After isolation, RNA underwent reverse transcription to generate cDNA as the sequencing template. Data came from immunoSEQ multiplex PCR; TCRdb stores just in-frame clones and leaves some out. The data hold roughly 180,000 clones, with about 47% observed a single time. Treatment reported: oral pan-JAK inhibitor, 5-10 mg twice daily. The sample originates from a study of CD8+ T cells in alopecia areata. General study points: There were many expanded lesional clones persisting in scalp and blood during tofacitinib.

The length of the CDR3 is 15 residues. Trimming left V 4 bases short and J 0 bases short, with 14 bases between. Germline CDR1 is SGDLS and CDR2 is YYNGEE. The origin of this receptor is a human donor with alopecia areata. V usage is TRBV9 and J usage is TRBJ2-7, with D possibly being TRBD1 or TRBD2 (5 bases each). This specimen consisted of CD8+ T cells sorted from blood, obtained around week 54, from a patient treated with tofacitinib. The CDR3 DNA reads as TGTGCCAGCAGCCCCGGGACGGGGCCCTCCTACGAGCAGTACTTC. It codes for CASSPGTGPSYEQYF.